The 30 T cell receptor beta chains reported below all come from one sample, sequenced in a study of sequential checkpoint blockade in melanoma. The treatment is: randomized to nivolumab then ipilimumab (arm A) or the reverse (arm B). The repertoire was sequenced with immunoSEQ multiplex PCR; TCRdb's copy has only in-frame clones and lacks some. The table has thousands of clones, 24% seen once. The sample in question was tumor tissue (inferred from file names), obtained from a patient given nivolumab and ipilimumab in sequence. The receptors were sampled from a human donor with melanoma.

Within the sample, this clone is medium-sized (0.01 to 0.1%). This sequence joins TRBV19 and TRBJ1-5, with 8 positions matching TRBD1. V gave up 7 bases and J gave up 4 bases; unmatched junction bases: 9. The CDR3 sequence is 15 residues long. In germline, CDR1 is LNHDA, CDR2 SQIVND (reference sequence). In DNA, the CDR3 is TGTGCCAGTACCACCACAGGGGGAAAAAATCAGCCCCAGCATTTT. It is translated as CASTTTGGKNQPQHF. Supplemented by reference TRBV19 and TRBJ1-5, the full variable domain reads DGGITQSPKYLFRKEGQNVTLSCEQNLNHDAMYWYRQDPGQGLRLIYYSQIVNDFQKGDIAEGYSVSREKKESFPLTVTSAQKNPTAFYLCASTTTGGKNQPQHFGDGTRLSIL.

This clone was picked up many times. The chain joins TRBV11-3 to TRBJ2-2; 12 positions agree with TRBD2. Trimming took 5 bases from V and 5 from J; bases not matched to a gene: 6. Germline loops: CDR1 SGHNT, CDR2 YENEEA. There are 16 residues in the CDR3. CDR3 DNA: TGTGCCAGCAGCGTCTCCGGGACTAGCGGGACCGGGGAGCTGTTTTTT. As protein: CASSVSGTSGTGELFF.

This clone was picked up a small number of times. The chain has TRBV11-3 and TRBJ2-5; 9 bases fit TRBD2. The CDR3 is made up of 16 amino acids. Germline CDR1 reads SGHNT; CDR2 reads YENEEA. Trimming took 4 bases from V and 5 from J; bases not matched to a gene: 11. DNA of the CDR3: TGTGCCAGCAGCTCCCTCGGGCGGGGGGGCTTGGAGACCCAGTACTTC. Residues: CASSSLGRGGLETQYF.

This clone was detected only once. The rearrangement joins TRBV19 to TRBJ2-7, with D perhaps matching TRBD1 or TRBD2 (6 bases each). V gave up 5 bases and J gave up 2 bases, with 13 bases separating them. CDR1 is LNHDA, CDR2 SQIVND, per germline (reference sequence). The CDR3 runs to 14 residues. CDR3 nucleotides: TGTGCCAGTAGTGAGGGGGGCTGGGCCTACGAGCAGTACTTC. It is translated as CASSEGGWAYEQYF.

The chain uses TRBV19 and TRBJ2-7; weak D call: TRBD2 (9 bases). CDR1 and CDR2 from the germline V gene are LNHDA and SQIVND (reference sequence). The V gene lost 5 bases and the J gene lost 5 bases, with 34 bases spanning the gap. The CDR3 extends over 20 amino acids. The DNA for the CDR3 is TGTGCCAGTAGTGGAAGACAGGGGCTGGCGGGAGGGCCGAGCTTCAACGAGCAGTACTTC. Amino acids: CASSGRQGLAGGPSFNEQYF.

By frequency in the sample, this clone is medium-sized (0.01 to 0.1%). This chain uses TRBV11-3 with TRBJ2-3; 9 positions match TRBD2. The V gene end was trimmed by 2 bases and the J gene end by 6 bases; junction bases not matched to a gene: 9. CDR1 is SGHNT, CDR2 YENEEA, per germline. The CDR3 length is 16 residues. The CDR3 is CASSLFSGSSPDTQYF. The CDR3 DNA reads TGTGCCAGCAGCTTATTTAGCGGGAGTAGTCCCGATACGCAGTATTTT.

This clone was counted many times. The chain combines TRBV11-3 with TRBJ2-5, with TRBD2 as a possible D gene (6 bases). CDR1 and CDR2 from the germline V gene are SGHNT and YENEEA. This CDR3 has 17 amino acids. V dropped 1 base and J dropped 5 bases, with 20 bases sitting between them. In nucleotides, the CDR3 is TGTGCCAGCAGCTTAGGAGTGGTTGGGGGGATGCGGGAGACCCAGTACTTC. Translating it yields CASSLGVVGGMRETQYF.

The chain combines TRBV4-1 with TRBJ1-4, with D possibly TRBD1 on 6 matching bases. CDR3 length equals 15 residues. Germline values: CDR1 MGHRA, CDR2 YSYEKL. V was clipped by 10 bases and J by 0 bases, with 15 bases between them. Here the CDR3 reads CATSWGLATNEKLFF. The CDR3 DNA is TGCGCCACCTCCTGGGGGCTCGCAACTAATGAAAAACTGTTTTTT.

The rearrangement uses TRBV5-1 and TRBJ2-5; 16 bases line up with TRBD2. The CDR3 has 18 amino acids. CDR1 and CDR2 from the germline V gene are SGHRS and YFSETQ. J lost 5 bases, V lost 2 bases, and 9 bases had no gene match. For the CDR3, the DNA is TGCGCCAGCAGCTTTTTCCCGCCGGGACTAGCGGGGGGGGAGACCCAGTACTTC. This encodes CASSFFPPGLAGGETQYF.

The chain links TRBV18 to TRBJ2-7, with no clear D. Per germline, CDR1 KGHSH and CDR2 LQKENI. This CDR3 spans 16 amino acids. Trimming removed 0 bases at V and 3 bases at J, with 15 bases between. CDR3 residues: CASSPPSNRPRYEQYF. The CDR3 bases are TGTGCCAGCTCACCACCTTCTAATCGTCCGCGCTACGAGCAGTACTTC.

Remarks on this clone: A junction boundary mismatches the germline segment, possibly from a read error. In nucleotides, the CDR3 is TGCGCCAGCACCTTGGGGGCGGGGACCTACGAGCAGTACTTC. Translation gives CASTLGAGTYEQYF. This chain connects TRBV5-1 to TRBJ2-7; D might be TRBD1 or TRBD2, each matching 6 bases. The CDR3 has 14 amino acids. Germline V lookup: CDR1 SGHRS, CDR2 YFSETQ.

V gene TRBV9 combines with J gene TRBJ2-7; no definite D call. Trimming took 0 bases from V and 7 from J, leaving 14 bases between them. Germline V lookup: CDR1 SGDLS, CDR2 YYNGEE. The length of the CDR3 is 14 residues. CDR3 sequence: CASSVGAGLGEQYF. In DNA form, the CDR3 reads TGTGCCAGCAGCGTAGGGGCAGGATTGGGGGAGCAGTACTTC.

This clone is classed as medium-sized. The chain joins TRBV4-1 to TRBJ2-1, with D perhaps TRBD2 (5 bases). V gave up 0 bases and J gave up 4 bases, with 10 bases separating them. Germline CDR1 and CDR2: MGHRA and YSYEKL. The CDR3 has 15 amino acids. The CDR3 loop reads CASSQDGSGYNEQFF. For the CDR3, the DNA is TGCGCCAGCAGCCAAGATGGGTCGGGGTACAATGAGCAGTTCTTC.

The sample holds a few counts of this clone. The genes are TRBV30 and TRBJ1-5; no clear D. CDR1 GTSNPN and CDR2 SVGIG come from the germline V gene (reference sequence). The CDR3 extends over 15 amino acids. The ends were cut back, 0 bases at V and 7 bases at J, with 16 bases in the middle. The CDR3 DNA reads TGTGCCTGGAGTGTACCTGTTGGGTTTGGCCAGCCCCAGCATTTT. Encoded protein: CAWSVPVGFGQPQHF. The whole variable domain, remainder taken from reference TRBV30 and TRBJ1-5, is SQTIHQWPATLVQPVGSPLSLECTVEGTSNPNLYWYRQAAGRGLQLLFYSVGIGQISSEVPQNLSASRPQDRQFILSSKKLLLSDSGFYLCAWSVPVGFGQPQHFGDGTRLSIL.

Ten or more counts support this clone. The chain carries TRBV9 and TRBJ2-2; no reliable D call. The V end was cut by 4 bases, the J end by 2 bases, with 12 bases between. Germline V lookup: CDR1 SGDLS, CDR2 YYNGEE. This CDR3 spans 15 amino acids. The CDR3 spells CASSNRPENTGELFF. CDR3 bases: TGTGCCAGCAGCAACAGACCCGAAAACACCGGGGAGCTGTTTTTT.

CDR3: CASSFSRGGNQPQHF. The DNA for the CDR3 is TGTGCCAGTAGTTTCAGCAGGGGTGGCAATCAGCCCCAGCATTTT. The V call is TRBV19, the J call TRBJ1-5; maybe TRBD1 (6 bases). The germline V and J ends were trimmed by 5 bases and 2 bases, with 13 bases remaining between them. CDR3 size: 15 residues. CDR1 and CDR2 from the germline V gene are LNHDA and SQIVND (reference sequence).

V usage is TRBV12-5 and J usage is TRBJ1-4; no firm D call. In germline, CDR1 is LGHNT, CDR2 FRNRAP. This CDR3 spans 15 amino acids. DNA for the CDR3: TGTGCCAGCACCTCTACGGTGGGTGCGAATGAAAAACTGTTTTTT. It specifies CASTSTVGANEKLFF.

The rearrangement uses TRBV30 and TRBJ1-4; no reliable D call. The CDR3 covers 12 residues. V lost 4 bases to trimming and J lost 8 bases, with 11 bases between them. CDR1 is GTSNPN and CDR2 is SVGIG in the germline V gene (reference sequence). The CDR3 DNA is TGTGCCTGGACAAGGGCAGAAGAAAAACTGTTTTTT. Translating gives CAWTRAEEKLFF.

This clone is labeled as large. The chain has TRBV6-8 and TRBJ2-3; 13 bases line up with TRBD2. There are 18 residues in the CDR3. V dropped 0 bases and J dropped 4; count of bases not matched to a gene: 7. Germline V gene data show CDR1 as MNHGY and CDR2 as SAAAGT. CDR3 nucleotides: TGTGCCAGCAGTTACTCGACAGGACTAGCGGGAGAGGCAGATACGCAGTATTTT. Amino acid sequence: CASSYSTGLAGEADTQYF.

CDR3 protein: CASSFLTGASNQPQHF. In DNA form, the CDR3 reads TGTGCCAGCAGTTTCTTAACCGGGGCAAGCAATCAGCCCCAGCATTTT. The chain couples TRBV6-8 to TRBJ1-5; D possibly corresponds to TRBD1 (5 bases). The CDR3 runs 16 residues. Germline V lookup: CDR1 MNHGY, CDR2 SAAAGT. Trimming stripped 4 bases from V and 1 base from J, with 14 bases between.

The genes are TRBV11-3 and TRBJ2-3, with 8 positions matching TRBD2. The V segment lost 1 base and the J segment 5 bases; nucleotides outside the gene matches: 8. There are 16 residues in the CDR3. Germline V gene data show CDR1 as SGHNT and CDR2 as YENEEA. In nucleotides, the CDR3 is TGTGCCAGCAGCTTAGGGCCTAGCGGGTCGGGAGATACGCAGTATTTT. Protein product: CASSLGPSGSGDTQYF.

The chain is built from TRBV9 and TRBJ1-6, with D hard to call. V was shortened by 4 bases and J by 10 bases, with 15 bases between the two germline ends. This CDR3 contains 14 residues. Per germline, CDR1 SGDLS and CDR2 YYNGEE. CDR3 sequence: CASSFSPSESPLHF. The CDR3 region has the DNA TGTGCCAGCAGCTTCTCCCCCTCTGAGTCACCCCTCCACTTT.

This clone was counted between two and nine times. V is TRBV6-8 and J is TRBJ1-1, with D maybe TRBD1 (5 bases). Germline CDR1 is MNHGY and CDR2 is SAAAGT. The CDR3 has 15 residues. V gave up 2 bases and J gave up 0 bases, with 10 bases separating them. The chain's CDR3 is CASSYAGLLNTEAFF. The CDR3, as DNA: TGTGCCAGCAGTTACGCGGGACTCCTGAACACTGAAGCTTTCTTT.

This sequence joins TRBV19 and TRBJ2-3; no reliable D call. The CDR3 contains 16 residues. From germline, CDR1 is LNHDA and CDR2 SQIVND (reference sequence). The V and J ends lost 4 bases and 1 base respectively, with 15 bases between them. CDR3 residues: CASSTQLDGRTDTQYF. The CDR3 bases are TGTGCCAGTAGTACCCAGCTAGACGGTCGCACAGATACGCAGTATTTT.

Note on this clone: Relative to the germline gene, one junction end is altered; a read error may explain this. This chain connects TRBV19 to TRBJ1-6; 7 bases agree with TRBD1. This CDR3 spans 16 amino acids. CDR1 is LNHDA, CDR2 SQIVND, per germline (reference sequence). The CDR3 is CASSLDGTALNSPLHF. DNA of the CDR3: TGTGCCAGTAGTTTAGACGGGACAGCTCTTAATTCACCCCTCCACTTT.

V usage is TRBV29-1 and J usage is TRBJ1-5, with D tentatively TRBD1 (6 bases). The CDR3 runs 13 residues. Trimming removed 6 bases at V and 3 bases at J, with 12 bases between. CDR1 and CDR2 (germline): SQVTM, ANQGSEA. The CDR3 is CSVQQGVNQPQHF. The CDR3 DNA reads TGCAGCGTACAACAGGGAGTCAATCAGCCCCAGCATTTT.

This chain connects TRBV11-3 to TRBJ2-1; D ambiguous. This CDR3 contains 15 residues. Trimming took off 1 base at V and 9 bases at J, with 16 bases between the two ends. The germline V gene has CDR1 SGHNT and CDR2 YENEEA. The CDR3: CASSLVRSKPPEQFF. The CDR3 DNA is TGTGCCAGCAGCTTAGTCCGCTCCAAACCTCCTGAGCAGTTCTTC.

The V and J genes are TRBV18 and TRBJ2-2; D may be TRBD2 (5 bases). This CDR3 has 14 amino acids. Germline V gives CDR1 KGHSH, CDR2 LQKENI. V lost 2 bases to trimming and J lost 5 bases, with 9 bases between them. The CDR3 protein is CASSPAGGTGELFF. The CDR3 nucleotides read TGTGCCAGCTCACCAGCAGGAGGAACCGGGGAGCTGTTTTTT.

The chain links TRBV7-6 to TRBJ2-7; no clear D. Germline V lookup: CDR1 SGHVS, CDR2 FNYEAQ. With 4 bases removed from V and 2 bases from J, the gap between germline ends came to 18 bases. CDR3 length: 16 residues. The CDR3 region has the DNA TGTGCCAGCAGCTCAGATATGGCGGCGGCGACCTACGAGCAGTACTTC. Its translation: CASSSDMAAATYEQYF.

The V gene is TRBV6-8, the J gene TRBJ2-3; D perhaps matches TRBD2 (5 bases). Trimming cost V 0 bases and J 6 bases, with 10 bases left between them. This CDR3 is built from 14 residues. Germline V gene sequence: CDR1 MNHGY, CDR2 SAAAGT. CDR3 sequence: CASSYSGWRDTQYF. The CDR3 DNA reads as TGTGCCAGCAGTTACTCCGGTTGGAGGGATACGCAGTATTTT.